At least ten counts were recorded for the clone carrying this T cell receptor delta chain. Other nucleotide sequences in the sample specify the same CDR3. TCRdb called clones anew from the multiplex PCR reads with CATT. The table lists around 49,000 delta-chain clones, more than 1.5% of them singletons. Flow sorting of PBMC yielded separate Vgamma9/Vdelta2+ and Vdelta2-negative gammadelta T cell populations for bulk repertoire analysis. These data belong to a study of γδ T cells in repeated Plasmodium falciparum infection. CDR3 size: 18 residues. Germline V gives CDR1 TSWWSYY, CDR2 QGS. The V end was cut by 2 bases, the J end by 3 bases, with 22 bases between.

This chain links TRDV1 with TRDJ1; D might be TRDD3 (6 bases). Material for sequencing was gamma-delta T cells from blood. The sequence was collected from a pool of human donors (malaria-infected and uninfected, not separated). The CDR3 nucleotides read TGTGCTCTTGGGGAAATATTCCCCTTGGGGGCTAAACCCGATAAACTCATCTTT. It codes for CALGEIFPLGAKPDKLIF.